This TCR beta chain derives from a study of cytomegalovirus exposure and HLA in healthy donors. Overall study: The early release's HLA-typed donors yielded approximately 85 million unique TCRs.

The primer mix had 60 Vbeta and 13 Jbeta primers. The data were produced by immunoSEQ multiplex PCR, yet TCRdb's version contains in-frame clones alone and is incomplete. The sample has roughly 180,000 clones, 80% seen once; the top ten hold almost 7%. Sequenced material: PBMCs. The source is a man aged 25 to 45 in good health and CMV-seropositive.

The CDR3 here is CASSLVGTSGRAPYNEQFF. CDR3 nucleotides: TGTGCCAGCAGCTTAGTCGGGACTAGCGGGAGGGCCCCCTACAATGAGCAGTTCTTC. This rearrangement joins TRBV7-9 to TRBJ2-1; the match to TRBD2 covers 16 bases. This CDR3 has 19 amino acids. From germline, CDR1 is SEHNR and CDR2 FQNEAQ (reference sequence). Trimming cost V 1 base and J 2 bases; bases outside gene matches: 5.